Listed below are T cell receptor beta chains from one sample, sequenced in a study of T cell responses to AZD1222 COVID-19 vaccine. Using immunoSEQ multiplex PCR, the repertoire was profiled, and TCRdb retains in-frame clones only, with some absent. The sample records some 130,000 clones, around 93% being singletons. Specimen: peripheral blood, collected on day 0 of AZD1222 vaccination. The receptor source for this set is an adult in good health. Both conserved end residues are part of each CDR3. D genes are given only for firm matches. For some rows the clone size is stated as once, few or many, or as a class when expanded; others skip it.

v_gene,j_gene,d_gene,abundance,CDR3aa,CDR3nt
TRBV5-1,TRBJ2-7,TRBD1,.,CASSLAGTGNLYEQYF,TGCGCCAGCAGCTTGGCCGGGACAGGGAACCTCTACGAGCAGTACTTC
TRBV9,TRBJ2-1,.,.,CASSEGDWEYNEQFF,TGTGCCAGCAGCGAGGGGGACTGGGAATACAATGAGCAGTTCTTC
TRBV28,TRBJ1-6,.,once,CASSWTGDNSPLHF,TGTGCCAGCAGTTGGACGGGTGATAATTCACCCCTCCACTTT
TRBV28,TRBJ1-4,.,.,CASSFRGTTNEKLFF,TGTGCCAGCAGTTTCCGCGGAACAACTAATGAAAAACTGTTTTTT
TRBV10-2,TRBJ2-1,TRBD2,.,CASSPSSGTNEQFF,TGCGCCAGCAGTCCCTCTAGCGGCACCAATGAGCAGTTCTTC
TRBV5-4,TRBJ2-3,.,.,CASSLRGADTQYF,TGTGCCAGCAGCTTGCGGGGGGCGGATACGCAGTATTTT
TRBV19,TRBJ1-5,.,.,CASSVSRQPQHF,TGTGCCAGTAGTGTGTCCCGTCAGCCCCAGCATTTT
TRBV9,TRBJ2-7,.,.,CASSLQSSYEQYF,TGTGCCAGCAGCCTCCAGTCATCCTACGAGCAGTACTTC
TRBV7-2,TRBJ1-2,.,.,CASSLGGSNYGYTF,TGTGCCAGCAGCTTGGGGGGGTCGAACTATGGCTACACCTTC
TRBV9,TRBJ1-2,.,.,CASSVALGPSYGYTF,TGTGCCAGCAGCGTGGCCTTAGGACCGAGCTATGGCTACACCTTC
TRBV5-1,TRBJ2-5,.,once,CASSSGVSEETQYF,TGCGCCAGTTCCTCGGGGGTGTCGGAGGAGACCCAGTACTTC
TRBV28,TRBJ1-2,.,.,CASSSGGRGYTF,TGTGCCAGCAGTTCGGGCGGTAGGGGCTACACCTTC
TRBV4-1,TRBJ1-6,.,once,CASSQDFVDRASPLHF,TGCGCCAGCAGCCAAGATTTTGTGGACAGAGCCTCACCCCTCCACTTT